This T cell receptor (beta chain) was identified in a study of blood T cell repertoires in COVID-19 (dated by TCRdb to the early 2020s). Background for the entire study: The collaborator samples originated in the United States, Italy and Spain and spanned the acute and convalescent phases of COVID-19. The samples were drawn from the first 160 participants of the ongoing ImmuneRACE study and from 950 to 1,500 subjects provided by 6 global collaborators. Deeply sampled blood TCRbeta repertoires from subjects exposed to, actively infected with, or recovered from COVID-19 were included in the dataset. The prospective study material was composed of cDNA or gDNA derived from T cells, B-cell-depleted T cells, or PBMCs. Where HLA class I and class II types were available, the types were taken from metadata supplied by the sample provider, not from assay-based typing. The sample metadata nearly always contained a de-identified subject ID, COVID-19 status, age in years and sex. The repertoires were released in a freely available public database intended as a resource for research on the immune response to SARS-CoV-2.

On this clone: The antigen it binds to is not known. Base qualities were left out, and no much larger clone turns up one base away.

The junction carries 13 bases between V and J, which are trimmed by 7 bases and 4 bases respectively. CDR1 MNHEY and CDR2 SVGAGI were looked up in the germline V gene. The CDR3 numbers 13 residues from cysteine through phenylalanine. Only CDR3 DNA remains: 39 bases, in frame from the first base. TCRbeta CDR3 regions were amplified from genomic DNA by means of the immunoSEQ Assay, a bias-controlled multiplex PCR. The published analysis was carried out like this. The number of nucleated cells in each sample was estimated from the amplification of reference gene primers within the assay. To quantify the absolute abundance of each unique TCRbeta CDR3 rearrangement, sequence reads were collapsed and filtered. For each sample, productive Simpson clonality was calculated as the square root of Simpson's diversity index over productive rearrangements. TCRdb carries this immuneACCESS record with in-frame sequences only. Its versions omit some clonotypes, under half of them owing to an unresolved V gene in the studies checked, with the rest unexplained. From that table come the V and J calls and clone size; the DNA was used to work out D and trimming. For this sample the table gives hundreds of thousands of clones, of which around 87% were detected only once. The top ten clones comprise about 2% of the sample.

One collaborating source in Seattle enrolled patients during active infection and followed them longitudinally through the course of disease. Whole blood was collected in K2EDTA tubes by collaborating institutions according to the institutions' own protocols. Collaborator samples were shipped for TCRbeta analysis as frozen whole blood, isolated PBMCs, or DNA extracted from either sample type. Findings and caveats that apply to the study as a whole: How much clinical and demographic metadata was included differed by source and by participant, and the metadata was provided uncurated.

Sequencing used peripheral blood. The TCR originated in a woman aged 60-75 years with COVID-19, enrolled during active disease. Rearrangement joined TRBV6-5 to TRBJ2-5, and possibly TRBD2, on 5 matching bases. The CDR3 protein: CASTEHRGETQYF. The nucleotides read TGTGCCAGCACCGAACATCGGGGAGAGACCCAGTACTTC.